This is a list of T cell receptor beta chains from one sample in a study of early T cells in non-severe SARS-CoV-2 infection. MiXCR was run by TCRdb on the 5' RACE reads, yielding one entry per CDR3 protein. This table has tens of thousands of distinct CDR3 sequences, approximately 13% appearing once. Sequencing input: whole blood. The receptors were sampled from an adult who was a healthcare worker with PCR-confirmed SARS-CoV-2 infection or an uninfected control (not recorded which). CDR3s include the opening cysteine and the closing phenylalanine or tryptophan.

V	J	CDR3
TRBV16	TRBJ2-7	CASSQFGAYEQYF
TRBV3-1	TRBJ2-5	CASSQRREQETQYF
TRBV7-2	TRBJ2-5	CASLGGRIWETQYF
TRBV5-1	TRBJ2-3	CASSLEGTDTQYF
TRBV7-2	TRBJ2-7	CASSLGGVTNEQYF
TRBV20-1	TRBJ2-7	CSAATRIRGEQYF
TRBV20-1	TRBJ2-3	CSASKSVTDTQYF
TRBV4-1	TRBJ1-1	CASSQDSRVGMNTEAFF
TRBV28	TRBJ2-6	CASLSGANVLTF
TRBV28	TRBJ2-1	CASRKSRGYKDLACRF
TRBV7-2	TRBJ2-5	CASSRYGWRTSTHQERETQYF